Listed below are T cell receptor beta chains from one sample, sequenced in a study of shared clonotypes between healthy human individuals. The assay was immunoSEQ multiplex PCR, and TCRdb's table has in-frame clones only and misses some. The profile covers 1.6 million or so clones, with around 97% appearing a single time and roughly 1.2% taken by the ten largest. The sequenced material came from naive CD4+ T cells sorted from blood. These receptors originate from a man aged 30-40 years in good health. Each CDR3 is given without its conserved first and last residue. The order of the fields is CDR3 protein, J gene, D gene, V gene. A D gene is named only where the DNA matches it firmly.

CDR3 protein: ASSWGDIASGNTIY
J gene: TRBJ1-3
D gene: NA
V gene: TRBV5-1

CDR3 protein: ASSPNPSGATYEQY
J gene: TRBJ2-7
D gene: TRBD2
V gene: TRBV5-8

CDR3 protein: ASSYLAGGLSYEQY
J gene: TRBJ2-7
D gene: TRBD2
V gene: TRBV7-2

CDR3 protein: ASSKDRDYGYT
J gene: TRBJ1-2
D gene: TRBD1
V gene: TRBV5-1

CDR3 protein: ASSQDPPASGAYEQY
J gene: TRBJ2-7
D gene: TRBD2
V gene: TRBV4-1

CDR3 protein: ASRRTGGTIY
J gene: TRBJ1-3
D gene: TRBD1
V gene: TRBV2

CDR3 protein: SAILATRGNEQF
J gene: TRBJ2-1
D gene: TRBD2
V gene: TRBV29-1

CDR3 protein: SAMVADTQY
J gene: TRBJ2-3
D gene: NA
V gene: TRBV20-1

CDR3 protein: ASSETTGKGNTIY
J gene: TRBJ1-3
D gene: NA
V gene: TRBV6-1

CDR3 protein: ASSLGLVDRQETQY
J gene: TRBJ2-5
D gene: NA
V gene: TRBV7-8

CDR3 protein: ASKQGRGEAF
J gene: TRBJ1-1
D gene: NA
V gene: TRBV6-6

CDR3 protein: ASRGRTGISNQPQH
J gene: TRBJ1-5
D gene: TRBD1
V gene: TRBV6-6

CDR3 protein: ASTSLTGTGINQPQH
J gene: TRBJ1-5
D gene: TRBD1
V gene: TRBV27

CDR3 protein: ASREGTGSYGYT
J gene: TRBJ1-2
D gene: NA
V gene: TRBV28

CDR3 protein: ASSPRRATNEKLF
J gene: TRBJ1-4
D gene: NA
V gene: TRBV7-2

CDR3 protein: ASSQKGVGLSQQF
J gene: TRBJ2-1
D gene: NA
V gene: TRBV7-3

CDR3 protein: ASSPGLAGPNEQF
J gene: TRBJ2-1
D gene: TRBD2
V gene: TRBV18

CDR3 protein: ASILSPGASEAF
J gene: TRBJ1-1
D gene: NA
V gene: TRBV7-9

CDR3 protein: ATARQAHQPQH
J gene: TRBJ1-5
D gene: NA
V gene: TRBV15

CDR3 protein: ASSGGALEGYEQY
J gene: TRBJ2-7
D gene: NA
V gene: TRBV25-1

CDR3 protein: ASSTRTSGSSGELF
J gene: TRBJ2-2
D gene: TRBD2
V gene: TRBV18

CDR3 protein: ATSRDGGVEGETQY
J gene: TRBJ2-5
D gene: NA
V gene: TRBV15

CDR3 protein: ASSPSASGGAEQF
J gene: TRBJ2-1
D gene: TRBD2
V gene: TRBV11-3